The rows below give T cell receptor beta chains drawn from one sample of a study of CD8 T cells in Susac syndrome. TCRdb re-called the immunoSEQ multiplex PCR reads with MiXCR, one entry per CDR3 protein. There are tens of thousands of distinct CDR3 sequences in the sample; roughly 96% occur only once, and 0.55% to 0.8% lies in the top ten. Material: CD8+ T cells from PBMCs. These receptors were obtained from a human donor with Susac syndrome. Each CDR3 is given with its conserved first and last residue. D genes are given only for firm matches. Only some rows state a clone size, as once, few, many or a class for expanded clones.

V gene: TRBV30
clone size: .
D gene: .
J gene: TRBJ2-1
CDR3 length: 16
CDR3 DNA: TGTGCCTGGAGTGTACTAAGGGGGTATACCTACAATGAGCAGTTCTTC
CDR3 protein: CAWSVLRGYTYNEQFF

V gene: TRBV7-9
clone size: .
D gene: TRBD2
J gene: TRBJ2-5
CDR3 length: 15
CDR3 DNA: TGTGCCAGCAGCCGGACTAGCGACATCGGAGAGACCCAGTACTTC
CDR3 protein: CASSRTSDIGETQYF

V gene: TRBV4-3
clone size: .
D gene: .
J gene: TRBJ2-6
CDR3 length: 17
CDR3 DNA: TGCGCCAGCAGCCAAGGAACCCAGAGCTCTGGGGCCAACGTCCTGACTTTC
CDR3 protein: CASSQGTQSSGANVLTF

V gene: TRBV30
clone size: .
D gene: .
J gene: TRBJ2-1
CDR3 length: 13
CDR3 DNA: TGTGCCTGGAGTGCCCTCAGGGCGAATGAGCAGTTCTTC
CDR3 protein: CAWSALRANEQFF

V gene: TRBV20-1
clone size: .
D gene: TRBD1
J gene: TRBJ1-5
CDR3 length: 15
CDR3 DNA: TGCAGTGCTTCCTCCAGGGGGGTATCCAATCAGCCCCAGCATTTT
CDR3 protein: CSASSRGVSNQPQHF

V gene: TRBV30
clone size: .
D gene: .
J gene: TRBJ1-1
CDR3 length: 13
CDR3 DNA: TGTGCCTGGAGAACTTCGAGAAACACTGAAGCTTTCTTT
CDR3 protein: CAWRTSRNTEAFF

V gene: TRBV20-1
clone size: .
D gene: TRBD1
J gene: TRBJ1-5
CDR3 length: 16
CDR3 DNA: TGCAGTGCTCCTCAAGGGACAGCCCATAGCAATCAGCCCCAGCATTTT
CDR3 protein: CSAPQGTAHSNQPQHF

V gene: TRBV9
clone size: .
D gene: .
J gene: TRBJ2-1
CDR3 length: 14
CDR3 DNA: TGTGCCAGCAGCGTAGCTCCCGGGAACCATGAGCAGTTCTTC
CDR3 protein: CASSVAPGNHEQFF

V gene: TRBV5-1
clone size: .
D gene: TRBD1
J gene: TRBJ2-7
CDR3 length: 14
CDR3 DNA: TGCGCCACCACCCGAGGACAGGGAGAATACGAGCAGTACTTC
CDR3 protein: CATTRGQGEYEQYF

V gene: TRBV11-2
clone size: .
D gene: TRBD1
J gene: TRBJ2-7
CDR3 length: 17
CDR3 DNA: TGTGCCAGCAGCTTAGGCCTCCCGGGACAGACCTCGTACGAGCAGTACTTC
CDR3 protein: CASSLGLPGQTSYEQYF

V gene: TRBV20-1
clone size: .
D gene: TRBD1
J gene: TRBJ1-5
CDR3 length: 14
CDR3 DNA: TGCAGTGCTACCCCGACAGGGAACAATCAGCCCCAGCATTTT
CDR3 protein: CSATPTGNNQPQHF

V gene: TRBV7-3
clone size: .
D gene: .
J gene: TRBJ2-1
CDR3 length: 13
CDR3 DNA: TGTGCCAGCAGCTCGGGGACGGACAATGAGCAGTTCTTC
CDR3 protein: CASSSGTDNEQFF

V gene: TRBV5-1
clone size: once
D gene: TRBD1
J gene: TRBJ2-3
CDR3 length: 16
CDR3 DNA: TGCGCCAGCAGCCCGAAAGGGGGCCAAAGCACAGATACGCAGTATTTT
CDR3 protein: CASSPKGGQSTDTQYF

V gene: TRBV14
clone size: .
D gene: .
J gene: TRBJ1-4
CDR3 length: 16
CDR3 DNA: TGTGCCAGCAGCCAAGGAACTGCAGCAACTAATGAAAAACTGTTTTTT
CDR3 protein: CASSQGTAATNEKLFF

V gene: TRBV29-1
clone size: .
D gene: TRBD2
J gene: TRBJ2-7
CDR3 length: 15
CDR3 DNA: TGCAGCGTTGGGGTGGGGGGGTTCTCATCCTACGAGCAGTACTTC
CDR3 protein: CSVGVGGFSSYEQYF

V gene: TRBV29-1
clone size: .
D gene: .
J gene: TRBJ1-2
CDR3 length: 12
CDR3 DNA: TGCAGCGTTGACGGTACAGACTATGGCTACACCTTC
CDR3 protein: CSVDGTDYGYTF

V gene: TRBV4-3
clone size: .
D gene: TRBD2
J gene: TRBJ2-5
CDR3 length: 15
CDR3 DNA: TGCGCCAGCAGCCGGCGGGGGGGCGGGGACGAGACCCAGTACTTC
CDR3 protein: CASSRRGGGDETQYF

V gene: TRBV27
clone size: .
D gene: .
J gene: TRBJ1-1
CDR3 length: 13
CDR3 DNA: TGTGCCAGCAGTTTAGGGCGGTACACTGAAGCTTTCTTT
CDR3 protein: CASSLGRYTEAFF

V gene: TRBV20-1
clone size: .
D gene: .
J gene: TRBJ1-2
CDR3 length: 13
CDR3 DNA: TGCAGTGCTATGGCAGGAGACCACTATGGCTACACCTTC
CDR3 protein: CSAMAGDHYGYTF

V gene: TRBV29-1
clone size: .
D gene: TRBD1
J gene: TRBJ2-4
CDR3 length: 14
CDR3 DNA: TGCAGCGTTGACGGGGACAGGGGGCAGGACATTCAGTACTTC
CDR3 protein: CSVDGDRGQDIQYF

V gene: TRBV7-2
clone size: .
D gene: .
J gene: TRBJ2-3
CDR3 length: 14
CDR3 DNA: TGTGCCACCCGTCGGGGAGCGAGCACAGATACGCAGTATTTT
CDR3 protein: CATRRGASTDTQYF

V gene: TRBV2
clone size: .
D gene: .
J gene: TRBJ2-3
CDR3 length: 13
CDR3 DNA: TGTGCCAGCACGGGGTTCAGCACAGATACGCAGTATTTT
CDR3 protein: CASTGFSTDTQYF

V gene: TRBV12-3/TRBV12-4
clone size: .
D gene: .
J gene: TRBJ1-1
CDR3 length: 12
CDR3 DNA: TGTGCCAGCAGCCCAGGTGGAGGCGAAGCTTTCTTT
CDR3 protein: CASSPGGGEAFF

V gene: TRBV19
clone size: .
D gene: .
J gene: TRBJ2-1
CDR3 length: 18
CDR3 DNA: TGTGCCAGTGGTGGGGAAGGCCTCTCCTCGATATCCTACAATGAGCAGTTCTTC
CDR3 protein: CASGGEGLSSISYNEQFF

V gene: TRBV9
clone size: .
D gene: .
J gene: TRBJ2-7
CDR3 length: 17
CDR3 DNA: TGTGCCAGCAGCGTAGGTCCCTCGTGGGGAAACCACGACGAGCAGTACTTC
CDR3 protein: CASSVGPSWGNHDEQYF

V gene: TRBV11-1
clone size: .
D gene: TRBD1
J gene: TRBJ2-5
CDR3 length: 14
CDR3 DNA: TGTGCCAGCAGCTTAGAGACAGGGATAGAGACCCAGTACTTC
CDR3 protein: CASSLETGIETQYF

V gene: TRBV20-1
clone size: few
D gene: .
J gene: TRBJ1-1
CDR3 length: 12
CDR3 DNA: TGCAGTGCTAGGCAGCCGAACACTGAAGCTTTCTTT
CDR3 protein: CSARQPNTEAFF

V gene: TRBV3-1
clone size: .
D gene: TRBD1
J gene: TRBJ1-5
CDR3 length: 16
CDR3 DNA: TGTGCCAGCAGCCAAGGGACAGGGCTAGGAAATCAGCCCCAGCATTTT
CDR3 protein: CASSQGTGLGNQPQHF

V gene: TRBV5-1
clone size: .
D gene: .
J gene: TRBJ2-3
CDR3 length: 14
CDR3 DNA: TGCGCCAGCAGCTTACAGACAGACACAGATACGCAGTATTTT
CDR3 protein: CASSLQTDTDTQYF